These T cell receptor beta chains were read from a single sample in a study of cytomegalovirus exposure and HLA in healthy donors. Here immunoSEQ multiplex PCR was the method, and the copy in TCRdb shows in-frame clones only, minus some. The clone table shows some 120,000 clones, with the ten largest holding under 7%. The material sequenced was PBMCs. These receptors were collected from a middle-aged man in good health and CMV-seropositive. CDR3s include the opening cysteine and the closing phenylalanine or tryptophan. A D gene is named only where the DNA matches it firmly.

>TRBV5-1|.|TRBJ2-2
TGCGCCAGCAGCTCACCGCCCATTAGCGGACTCAGGAGTGCAGGGGAGCTGTTTTTT
CASSSPPISGLRSAGELFF
>TRBV25-1|.|TRBJ2-1
TGTGCCAGCAGTCCAGTTGTCAATGAGCAGTTCTTC
CASSPVVNEQFF
>TRBV7-8|.|TRBJ2-1
TGTGCCAGCAGCTTAGGGGGCGGGGAAAATGAGCAGTTCTTC
CASSLGGGENEQFF
>TRBV6-5|.|TRBJ1-1
TGTGCCAGCGGGACGGACAGACGAAACACTGAAGCTTTCTTT
CASGTDRRNTEAFF
>TRBV7-9|.|TRBJ2-1
TGTGCCAGCAGCCCACTTAGCGGAAAATCGGTAAATGAGCAGTTCTTC
CASSPLSGKSVNEQFF
>TRBV4-3|TRBD1|TRBJ1-5
TGCGCCAGCAGCCACAGACAGGGAGGCAATCAGCCCCAGCATTTT
CASSHRQGGNQPQHF
>TRBV30|TRBD1|TRBJ1-2
TGTGCCTGGAGTGATAGAGGGGGCAATTTTGGCTACACCTTC
CAWSDRGGNFGYTF
>TRBV14|.|TRBJ2-1
TGTGCCAGCAGCCAAGATCAGGCAGGGCTGTCCTACAATGAGCAGTTCTTC
CASSQDQAGLSYNEQFF
>TRBV5-4|TRBD1|TRBJ2-7
TGTGCCAGCAGCTTGCTAGGGGGCTGGTCTGACGAGCAGTACTTC
CASSLLGGWSDEQYF
>TRBV20-1|.|TRBJ2-7
TGCAGTGCTGAACTAGCTTACGAGCAGTACTTC
CSAELAYEQYF
>TRBV18|TRBD1|TRBJ2-1
TGTGCCAGCTCACCACCGGGACAGGGGTATAATGAGCAGTTCTTC
CASSPPGQGYNEQFF
>TRBV28|.|TRBJ2-2
TGTGCCAGCAGCCGAGAGGAGGGTATTGGCACCGGGGAGCTGTTTTTT
CASSREEGIGTGELFF
>TRBV5-1|.|TRBJ1-1
TGCGCCAGCAGCTTTGGACAAAGCACTGAAGCTTTCTTT
CASSFGQSTEAFF
>TRBV7-9|.|TRBJ2-7
TGTGCCAGCAGCTCGGACAACTACGAGCAGTACTTC
CASSSDNYEQYF
>TRBV5-1|.|TRBJ2-1
TGCGCCAGCAGGTGGGGTAGCGGAGACTACAATGAGCAGTTCTTC
CASRWGSGDYNEQFF
>TRBV10-3|TRBD2|TRBJ2-7
TGTGCCATCAGTGATTGGACTAGCGGGGCCTACGAGCAGTACTTC
CAISDWTSGAYEQYF
>TRBV7-9|TRBD1|TRBJ1-2
TGTGCCAGCAGCTTCGGGGACAGGCCAGGCTACACCTTC
CASSFGDRPGYTF
>TRBV5-5|.|TRBJ2-7
TGTGCCAGCAGCTTGAGTAAGTCGTCGAGCTCCTACGAGCAGTACTTC
CASSLSKSSSSYEQYF
>TRBV10-2|TRBD2|TRBJ2-7
TGCGCCAGCCTAGCGGGAGCCTACGAGCAGTACTTC
CASLAGAYEQYF
>TRBV28|.|TRBJ1-5
TGTGCCAGCAGTTTATTATCCGGGGTGAGGCAGCCCCAGCATTTT
CASSLLSGVRQPQHF
>TRBV7-6|.|TRBJ2-7
TGTGCCAGCATGCCAGGAGGGCTTTCCTCCTACGAGCAGTACTTC
CASMPGGLSSYEQYF
>TRBV4-1|.|TRBJ1-1
TGCGCCAGCAGTCGCGTTAACACTGAAGCTTTCTTT
CASSRVNTEAFF
>TRBV5-5|.|TRBJ1-5
TGTGCCAGCAGCTTGGACTATAGCAATCAGCCCCAGCATTTT
CASSLDYSNQPQHF
>TRBV15|.|TRBJ1-1
TGTGCCACCAGCAGAGGGGGGGGGCGGAGCCCCGAAGCTTTCTTT
CATSRGGGRSPEAFF
>TRBV13|TRBD1|TRBJ1-4
TGTGCCAGCAGGGAAGGGACAGGGAATGAAAAACTGTTTTTT
CASREGTGNEKLFF